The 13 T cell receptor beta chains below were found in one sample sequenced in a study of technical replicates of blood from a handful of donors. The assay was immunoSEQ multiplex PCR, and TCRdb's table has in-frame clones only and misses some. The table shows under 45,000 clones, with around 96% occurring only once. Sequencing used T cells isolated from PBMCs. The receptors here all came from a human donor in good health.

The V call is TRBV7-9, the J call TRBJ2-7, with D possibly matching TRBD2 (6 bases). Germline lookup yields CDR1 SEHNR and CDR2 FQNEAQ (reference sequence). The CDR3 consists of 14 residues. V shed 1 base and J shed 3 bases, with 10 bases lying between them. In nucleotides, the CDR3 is TGTGCCAGCAGCTTAGGAGTAGCGGACTACGAGCAGTACTTC. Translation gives CASSLGVADYEQYF.

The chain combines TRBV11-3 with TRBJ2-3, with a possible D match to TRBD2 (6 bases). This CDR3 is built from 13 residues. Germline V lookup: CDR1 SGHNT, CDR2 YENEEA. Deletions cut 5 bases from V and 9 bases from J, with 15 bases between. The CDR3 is CASSQTGGDTQYF. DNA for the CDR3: TGTGCCAGCAGCCAAACCGGAGGGGACACGCAGTATTTT. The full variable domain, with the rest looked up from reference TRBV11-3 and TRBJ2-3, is EAGVVQSPRYKIIEKKQPVAFWCNPISGHNTLYWYLQNLGQGPELLIRYENEEAVDDSQLPKDRFSAERLKGVDSTLKIQPAELGDSAVYLCASSQTGGDTQYFGPGTRLTVL.

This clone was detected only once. The CDR3 coding sequence is TGTGCCAGCAGTCTTATTTCCTACAATGAGCAGTTCTTC. It specifies CASSLISYNEQFF. The V and J genes are TRBV6-1 and TRBJ2-1; the D is unclear. V lost 5 bases, J lost 1 base, and 6 bases lay in between. This CDR3 has 13 residues. Germline-derived CDR1 and CDR2 are MNHNS and SASEGT.

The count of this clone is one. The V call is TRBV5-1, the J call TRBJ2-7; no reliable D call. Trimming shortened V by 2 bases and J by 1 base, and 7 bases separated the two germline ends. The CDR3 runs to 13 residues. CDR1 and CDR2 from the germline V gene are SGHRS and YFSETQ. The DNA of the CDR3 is TGCGCCAGCAGCTTTACGGGTTCCTACGAGCAGTACTTC. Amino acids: CASSFTGSYEQYF.

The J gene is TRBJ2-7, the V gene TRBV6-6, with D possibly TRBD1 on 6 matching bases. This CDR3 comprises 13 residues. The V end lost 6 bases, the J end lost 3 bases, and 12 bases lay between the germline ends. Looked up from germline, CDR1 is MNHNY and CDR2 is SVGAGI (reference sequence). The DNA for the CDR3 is TGTGCCAGCAGCTTTAACAGGGACTACGAGCAGTACTTC. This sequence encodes CASSFNRDYEQYF.

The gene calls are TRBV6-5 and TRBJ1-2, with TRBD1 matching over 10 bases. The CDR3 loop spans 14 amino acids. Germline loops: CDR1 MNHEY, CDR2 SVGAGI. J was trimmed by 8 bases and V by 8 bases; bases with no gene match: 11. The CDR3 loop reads CASSEADRGQGYTF. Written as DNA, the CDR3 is TGTGCCAGCTCAGAAGCCGACAGGGGGCAAGGCTACACCTTC.

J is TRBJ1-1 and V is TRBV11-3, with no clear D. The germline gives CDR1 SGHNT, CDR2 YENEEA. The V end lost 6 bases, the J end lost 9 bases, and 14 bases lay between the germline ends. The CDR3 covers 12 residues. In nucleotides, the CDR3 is TGTGCCAGCAGTCTGAATTGGGCCCAAGCTTTCTTT. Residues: CASSLNWAQAFF. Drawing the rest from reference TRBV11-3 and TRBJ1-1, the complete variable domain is EAGVVQSPRYKIIEKKQPVAFWCNPISGHNTLYWYLQNLGQGPELLIRYENEEAVDDSQLPKDRFSAERLKGVDSTLKIQPAELGDSAVYLCASSLNWAQAFFGQGTRLTVV.

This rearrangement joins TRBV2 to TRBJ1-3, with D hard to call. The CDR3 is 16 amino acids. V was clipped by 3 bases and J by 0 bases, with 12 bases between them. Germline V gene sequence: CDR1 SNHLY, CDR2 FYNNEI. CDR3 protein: CASSDQQSSSGNTIYF. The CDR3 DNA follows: TGTGCCAGCAGTGATCAACAGAGCAGCTCTGGAAACACCATATATTTT.

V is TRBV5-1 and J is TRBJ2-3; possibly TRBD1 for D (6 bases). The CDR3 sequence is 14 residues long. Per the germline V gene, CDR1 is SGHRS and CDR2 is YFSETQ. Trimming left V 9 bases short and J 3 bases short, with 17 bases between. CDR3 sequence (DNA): TGCGCCACCTCTAAGGGGGATTGGACAGATACGCAGTATTTT. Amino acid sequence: CATSKGDWTDTQYF.

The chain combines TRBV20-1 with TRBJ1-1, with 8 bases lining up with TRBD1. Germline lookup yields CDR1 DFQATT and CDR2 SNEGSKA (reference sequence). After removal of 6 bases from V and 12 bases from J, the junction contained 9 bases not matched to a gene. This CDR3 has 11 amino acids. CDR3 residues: CSASGTGSPFF. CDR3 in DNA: TGCAGTGCGAGTGGGACAGGTTCCCCTTTCTTT.

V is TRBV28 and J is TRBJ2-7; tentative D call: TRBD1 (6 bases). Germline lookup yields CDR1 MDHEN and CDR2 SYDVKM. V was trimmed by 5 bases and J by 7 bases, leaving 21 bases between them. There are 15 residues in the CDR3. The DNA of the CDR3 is TGTGCCAGCAGTGGGGACACTACGGGGCCTTGGGAGCAGTACTTC. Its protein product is CASSGDTTGPWEQYF.

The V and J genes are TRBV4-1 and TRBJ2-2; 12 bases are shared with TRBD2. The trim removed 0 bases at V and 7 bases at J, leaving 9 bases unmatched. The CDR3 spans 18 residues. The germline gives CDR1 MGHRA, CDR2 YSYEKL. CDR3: CASSQDGLAGRADGELFF. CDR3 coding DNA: TGCGCCAGCAGCCAAGACGGACTAGCGGGAAGAGCTGACGGGGAGCTGTTTTTT.

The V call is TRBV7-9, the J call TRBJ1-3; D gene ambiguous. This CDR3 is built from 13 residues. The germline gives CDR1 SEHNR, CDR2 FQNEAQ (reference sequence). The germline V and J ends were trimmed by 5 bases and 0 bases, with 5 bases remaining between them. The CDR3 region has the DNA TGTGCCAGCAGCCCGTCCTCTGGAAACACCATATATTTT. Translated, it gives CASSPSSGNTIYF.